The next 23 T cell receptor beta chains were all read from a single sample in a study of technical replicates of blood from four donors. Here immunoSEQ multiplex PCR was the method, and the copy in TCRdb shows in-frame clones only, minus some. Here the sample spans about 60,000 clones, approximately 92% being singletons. The material sequenced was PBMCs. Receptors originate from a human donor in good health. Some clones in this sample may be carry-over from other donors' samples.

The chain joins TRBV15 to TRBJ1-4; 9 positions match TRBD1. J gave up 5 bases and V 7 bases, and 5 bases lay outside the gene matches. Germline V gene sequence: CDR1 LNHNV, CDR2 YYDKDF (reference sequence). CDR3 length: 14 amino acids. For the CDR3, the DNA is TGTGCCACCATGCGGGACAGGGTGAATGAAAAACTGTTTTTT. Protein: CATMRDRVNEKLFF. Filled out from reference TRBV15 and TRBJ1-4, the complete variable domain reads DAMVIQNPRYQVTQFGKPVTLSCSQTLNHNVMYWYQQKSSQAPKLLFHYYDKDFNNEADTPDNFQSRRPNTSFCFLDIRSPGLGDTAMYLCATMRDRVNEKLFFGSGTQLSVL.

In this sample, this clone turned up a few times. This chain uses TRBV5-6 with TRBJ1-2; D unresolved. Between the trimmed V and J ends, which lost 4 bases and 2 bases, there was a span of 15 bases. The CDR3 covers 15 residues. The germline CDR1 and CDR2 sequences are SGHDT and YYEEEE. Written as DNA, the CDR3 is TGTGCCAGCAGCCTACCGGGCGGGCTGAACTATGGCTACACCTTC. As protein: CASSLPGGLNYGYTF.

The chain has TRBV5-1 and TRBJ1-4; D not certain. CDR3 length: 13 residues. CDR1 is SGHRS and CDR2 is YFSETQ in the germline V gene. V dropped 0 bases and J dropped 12 bases, with 12 bases sitting between them. This CDR3 reads CASSLVEGGELFF. CDR3 DNA: TGCGCCAGCAGCTTGGTGGAGGGTGGGGAACTGTTTTTT.

The V and J genes are TRBV7-9 and TRBJ1-2; 9 nucleotides line up with TRBD1. CDR1 is SEHNR and CDR2 is FQNEAQ in the germline V gene (reference sequence). J gave up 4 bases and V 0 bases, and 3 bases lay outside the gene matches. The CDR3 spans 15 residues. The CDR3, as DNA: TGTGCCAGCAGCTTAGCGACGACAGGGGGCTATGGCTACACCTTC. Translation gives CASSLATTGGYGYTF.

This clone occurred once. The chain has TRBV4-1 and TRBJ2-7; weak D call: TRBD1 (6 bases). Germline lookup yields CDR1 MGHRA and CDR2 YSYEKL. This CDR3 has 15 amino acids. V was trimmed by 2 bases and J by 4 bases, leaving 15 bases between them. CDR3 protein: CASSQPTDRTYEQYF. Here the CDR3 DNA reads TGCGCCAGCAGCCAACCTACTGACAGGACGTACGAGCAGTACTTC.

This sequence joins TRBV5-1 and TRBJ2-2; 8 bases align to TRBD1. The length of the CDR3 is 17 residues. J gave up 3 bases and V 1 base, and 8 bases lay outside the gene matches. Germline CDR1 reads SGHRS; CDR2 reads YFSETQ. The CDR3 here is CASSLTGQGMDTGELFF. As DNA, the CDR3 is TGCGCCAGCAGCTTGACCGGACAGGGCATGGACACCGGGGAGCTGTTTTTT.

The J gene is TRBJ2-7, the V gene TRBV10-3, with 7 bases that match TRBD1. Germline assignment: CDR1 ENHRY and CDR2 SYGVKD. CDR3 length equals 14 residues. Trimming removed 2 bases from V and 7 bases from J; junction bases left unmatched: 8. The CDR3 spells CAISEPGQKLEQYF. In nucleotides, the CDR3 is TGTGCCATCAGTGAGCCGGGACAGAAACTGGAGCAGTACTTC.

The chain links TRBV7-9 to TRBJ2-3; a weak D match, TRBD1 (6 bases). Germline assignment: CDR1 SEHNR and CDR2 FQNEAQ (reference sequence). V was trimmed by 3 bases and J by 1 base, leaving 14 bases between them. The CDR3 is made up of 16 amino acids. The DNA for the CDR3 is TGTGCCAGCAGCTTGGGTCAACAGGGTGGCACAGATACGCAGTATTTT. Residues: CASSLGQQGGTDTQYF.

The chain joins TRBV6-1 to TRBJ1-2; TRBD1 agrees at 8 bases. The germline gives CDR1 MNHNS, CDR2 SASEGT. The CDR3 extends over 14 amino acids. Trimming at V came to 4 bases and at J to 8 bases, leaving 9 bases not matched to a gene. CDR3 amino acids: CASSVQQGGEGYTF. The CDR3 bases are TGTGCCAGCAGTGTTCAACAGGGGGGAGAAGGCTACACCTTC.

This rearrangement joins TRBV6-1 to TRBJ1-2; no firm D call. This CDR3 has 16 amino acids. V was clipped by 2 bases and J by 4 bases, with 17 bases between them. Germline V gene lookup returns CDR1 MNHNS and CDR2 SASEGT. The CDR3, as DNA: TGTGCCAGCAGTGAACCCCGCCAAGGCAGGTCCTATGGCTACACCTTC. It yields the protein CASSEPRQGRSYGYTF.

V gene TRBV6-5 combines with J gene TRBJ1-2; tentatively, D is TRBD1 (6 bases). The germline V gene encodes CDR1 MNHEY and CDR2 SVGAGI. Trimming pared 5 bases from V and 4 bases from J, leaving 17 bases between. The CDR3 length is 15 residues. The CDR3 DNA sequence: TGTGCCAGCAGTAAAGGGGGATACGATCCCTATGGCTACACCTTC. As protein: CASSKGGYDPYGYTF.

J is TRBJ2-7 and V is TRBV9; 9 bases are a match to TRBD2. Unmatched junction bases numbered 4, after V lost 0 bases and J lost 0 bases. Germline CDR1 is SGDLS and CDR2 is YYNGEE. This CDR3 has 16 residues. DNA for the CDR3: TGTGCCAGCAGCGTAGGGGTAGCGGGGGACTCCTACGAGCAGTACTTC. Its protein is CASSVGVAGDSYEQYF.

The chain employs TRBV30 and TRBJ2-7, with D possibly TRBD1 on 6 matching bases. Germline V gene lookup returns CDR1 GTSNPN and CDR2 SVGIG (reference sequence). CDR3 length: 15 amino acids. The V end lost 1 base, the J end lost 6 bases, and 19 bases lay between the germline ends. DNA of the CDR3: TGTGCCTGGAGTGCAGACAGGTCCCGTTGGTCCGAGCAGTACTTC. Amino acids: CAWSADRSRWSEQYF.

The rearrangement uses TRBV7-9 and TRBJ2-7; a possible D gene is TRBD1 (5 bases). Germline loops: CDR1 SEHNR, CDR2 FQNEAQ (reference sequence). V was clipped by 1 base and J by 5 bases, with 15 bases between them. This CDR3 contains 15 residues. CDR3 sequence: CASSLERWGVDEQYF. The CDR3 DNA reads as TGTGCCAGCAGCTTAGAGCGATGGGGCGTCGACGAGCAGTACTTC.

V is TRBV5-1 and J is TRBJ2-7; unclear D gene. V shed 0 bases and J shed 3 bases, with 10 bases lying between them. The CDR3 spans 14 residues. CDR1 SGHRS and CDR2 YFSETQ come from the germline V gene. This CDR3 is CASSLAFGGYEQYF. The CDR3 DNA reads as TGCGCCAGCAGCTTGGCCTTCGGCGGCTACGAGCAGTACTTC.

The V call is TRBV7-2, the J call TRBJ1-2, with D perhaps matching TRBD1 (6 bases). This CDR3 is 13 amino acids long. Trimming removed 5 bases at V and 3 bases at J, with 10 bases between. The germline V gene encodes CDR1 SGHTA and CDR2 FQGNSA. DNA for the CDR3: TGTGCCAGCAGCGCCGGGACACACTATGGCTACACCTTC. It specifies CASSAGTHYGYTF.

The chain recombines TRBV4-3 with TRBJ2-1; TRBD2 matches at 10 bases. Germline CDR1 reads LGHNA; CDR2 reads YSLEER. J gave up 9 bases and V 5 bases, and 7 bases lay outside the gene matches. The CDR3 covers 14 residues. This chain's CDR3 is CASSISGRASEQFF. The CDR3 DNA sequence: TGCGCCAGCAGCATAAGCGGGAGGGCTAGTGAGCAGTTCTTC.

The chain employs TRBV4-1 and TRBJ2-3, with 7 positions matching TRBD2. J gave up 3 bases and V 1 base, and 7 bases lay outside the gene matches. Germline loops: CDR1 MGHRA, CDR2 YSYEKL. The CDR3 runs to 16 residues. The CDR3 DNA reads TGCGCCAGCAGCCAAGTTCGCGGGAGTAGAACAGATACGCAGTATTTT. The encoded protein is CASSQVRGSRTDTQYF.

The chain couples TRBV5-1 to TRBJ2-3; 9 positions agree with TRBD2. The CDR3 contains 16 residues. Trimming cost V 0 bases and J 5 bases; bases outside gene matches: 7. From germline, CDR1 is SGHRS and CDR2 YFSETQ. The CDR3 DNA sequence: TGCGCCAGCAGCTTGGACTCGAGCGGGAGGTTAGATACGCAGTATTTT. Its protein product is CASSLDSSGRLDTQYF.

The chain joins TRBV12-5 to TRBJ2-3; the match to TRBD1 covers 9 bases. The CDR3 spans 14 residues. Germline V gives CDR1 LGHNT, CDR2 FRNRAP. Germline trimming cut 9 bases from V and 3 bases from J; bases unmatched to any gene: 7. CDR3 sequence reads: CASTAGTGTDTQYF. The CDR3 DNA follows: TGTGCTAGCACCGCCGGGACAGGGACAGATACGCAGTATTTT.

The genes are TRBV14 and TRBJ2-3; D may be TRBD1 (7 bases). Trimming left V 4 bases short and J 7 bases short, with 12 bases between. The V gene's germline CDR1 is SGHDN and CDR2 FVKESK. This CDR3 spans 13 amino acids. CDR3: CASSPSGGHTQYF. CDR3 coding DNA: TGTGCCAGCAGCCCCTCAGGGGGGCATACGCAGTATTTT.

This chain joins TRBV7-2 and TRBJ1-1; no firm D call. The CDR3 length is 12 residues. The V gene's germline CDR1 is SGHTA and CDR2 FQGNSA. V was trimmed by 5 bases and J by 8 bases, leaving 12 bases between them. The CDR3 region is CASSRNLVEAFF. In DNA, the CDR3 is TGTGCCAGCAGCCGTAACCTAGTGGAAGCTTTCTTT.

The V and J genes are TRBV4-3 and TRBJ1-6; possibly TRBD1 for D (6 bases). The CDR3 is 16 residues long. Germline V gene lookup returns CDR1 LGHNA and CDR2 YSLEER. The V gene lost 0 bases and the J gene lost 9 bases, with 15 bases spanning the gap. CDR3 nucleotides: TGCGCCAGCAGCCAAGAAAGGTACAGGGAAGGTTCACCCCTCCACTTT. Translation gives CASSQERYREGSPLHF.